This T cell receptor (beta chain) was captured in a study of blood T cell repertoires in COVID-19. Study-level information: Material from acute and convalescent COVID-19 was sourced from the United States, Italy and Spain. Nucleic acid was either cDNA or gDNA, and it came from T cells, B-cell-depleted T cells, or PBMCs.

As handled by the study authors: Estimation of nucleated cell counts relied on the amplification of reference gene primers. Only in-frame clones appear in the TCRdb table, and some are missing; sequencing was by immunoSEQ multiplex PCR. V and J calls and clone size are copied from that table; D and trimming were computed from the DNA. Among 160,000 or so clones, roughly 84% were seen once, and the ten largest hold 1% to 1.2%. The material sequenced was peripheral blood. The receptor's source is a man between 40 and 49 years old with acute or convalescent COVID-19.

CDR3 DNA: TGTGCCAGCAGCTTGGCAGGGTTTCGGACTGAAGCTTTCTTT. Translating it yields CASSLAGFRTEAFF. This sequence joins TRBV5-4 and TRBJ1-1, with D possibly TRBD1 on 5 matching bases. The germline V and J ends were trimmed by 0 bases and 5 bases, with 11 bases remaining between them. CDR1 is SGHNT and CDR2 is YYREEE in the germline V gene (reference sequence). This CDR3 has 14 amino acids.